These 12 T cell receptor beta chains came from one sample sequenced in a study of PD-L1 blockade in urothelial cancer. Sequencing used immunoSEQ multiplex PCR; TCRdb keeps in-frame clones, though not all of them. The repertoire holds 120,000 or so clones, with roughly 88% as singletons. Time point reported: peripheral blood 6 weeks after treatment start. The sample consisted of PBMCs, taken around atezolizumab (anti-PD-L1) treatment. The receptors were gathered from a middle-aged man with urothelial cancer.

This clone has a handful of counts. The chain links TRBV5-1 to TRBJ1-1; 8 bases match TRBD1. This CDR3 is built from 14 residues. Germline V gene lookup returns CDR1 SGHRS and CDR2 YFSETQ. Unmatched junction bases numbered 5, after V lost 3 bases and J lost 4 bases. The CDR3, as DNA: TGCGCCAGCAGCTCCACAGGGGGAGTCACTGAAGCTTTCTTT. This sequence encodes CASSSTGGVTEAFF.

The chain is built from TRBV27 and TRBJ2-7; D perhaps matches TRBD1 (5 bases). The ends were cut back, 5 bases at V and 2 bases at J, with 19 bases in the middle. Germline CDR1 MNHEY, CDR2 SMNVEV (reference sequence). This CDR3 contains 16 residues. CDR3: CASSLHTRAGTYEQYF. The CDR3 nucleotides read TGTGCCAGCAGTCTACACACCCGGGCAGGGACCTACGAGCAGTACTTC.

The chain employs TRBV7-2 and TRBJ2-1, with 11 bases matching TRBD2. Germline V gene data show CDR1 as SGHTA and CDR2 as FQGNSA. The ends lost 8 bases at V and 14 bases at J; junction bases unmatched: 11. The CDR3 is 13 amino acids. CDR3 residues: CASYPGPSGRKFF. CDR3 in DNA: TGTGCCAGCTACCCCGGGCCTAGCGGGAGGAAGTTCTTC.

This clone was observed a handful of times. The chain combines TRBV2 with TRBJ1-6; the match to TRBD1 covers 9 bases. CDR3 length: 14 amino acids. V shed 5 bases and J 8 bases; nucleotides not matched to a gene: 4. The germline gives CDR1 SNHLY, CDR2 FYNNEI. The CDR3 spells CASSTRTGDSPLHF. The CDR3 coding sequence is TGTGCCAGCAGTACTAGGACAGGGGATTCACCCCTCCACTTT.

This clone has a handful of counts. The CDR3 here is CASSSGQQNYGYTF. The CDR3 region has the DNA TGTGCCAGCAGCTCGGGACAGCAGAACTATGGCTACACCTTC. The chain combines TRBV5-4 with TRBJ1-2; 7 positions match TRBD1. Looked up from germline, CDR1 is SGHNT and CDR2 is YYREEE (reference sequence). V was clipped by 3 bases and J by 2 bases; unmatched bases: 4. The CDR3 runs 14 residues.

The CDR3 sequence is CASSQQRLAGETQYF. CDR3 DNA sequence: TGTGCCAGCAGCCAACAGAGACTAGCGGGGGAGACCCAGTACTTC. The V and J genes are TRBV4-2 and TRBJ2-5, with 11 bases that match TRBD2. V shed 2 bases, J shed 5 bases, and the junction held 4 bases outside the gene matches. The CDR3 is made up of 15 amino acids. The V gene's germline CDR1 is LGHNA and CDR2 YNFKEQ.

The CDR3, as DNA: TGTGCCAGCAGCTTAGCTAGCGGTTCCTACGAGCAGTACTTC. Translating it yields CASSLASGSYEQYF. The chain combines TRBV7-8 with TRBJ2-7; a weak D match, TRBD2 (6 bases). The CDR3 contains 14 residues. Trimming cost V 0 bases and J 1 base, with 7 bases left between them. From germline, CDR1 is SGHVS and CDR2 FQNEAQ.

This rearrangement joins TRBV28 to TRBJ1-6, with TRBD1 matching over 9 bases. Germline assignment: CDR1 MDHEN and CDR2 SYDVKM. The CDR3 is made up of 17 amino acids. The ends lost 5 bases at V and 6 bases at J; junction bases unmatched: 11. The CDR3 region is CASSPQDRGMSNSPLHF. CDR3 nucleotide sequence: TGTGCCAGCAGTCCCCAGGACAGGGGAATGAGTAATTCACCCCTCCACTTT.

The chain couples TRBV5-4 to TRBJ2-3, with TRBD2 matching over 10 bases. Looked up from germline, CDR1 is SGHNT and CDR2 is YYREEE (reference sequence). The CDR3 length is 16 residues. The V and J ends lost 4 bases and 0 bases, in that order; junction bases with no gene match: 5. The CDR3 nucleotides are TGTGCCAGCAGCCCCGGACTAGCGGCCAGCACAGATACGCAGTATTTT. Translating gives CASSPGLAASTDTQYF.

This clone has only one observation. V usage is TRBV18 and J usage is TRBJ1-3; D perhaps matches TRBD1 (5 bases). The CDR3 spans 14 residues. The ends were cut back, 6 bases at V and 2 bases at J, with 11 bases in the middle. CDR1 is KGHSH, CDR2 LQKENI, per germline. CDR3 residues: CASSPDSAGNTIYF. The CDR3 nucleotides read TGTGCCAGCTCGCCTGACAGCGCTGGAAACACCATATATTTT.

This clone was counted once. V gene TRBV11-2 combines with J gene TRBJ1-1; TRBD1 is a possible D gene (6 bases). Germline-derived CDR1 and CDR2 are SGHAT and FQNNGV. The CDR3 spans 13 residues. Between the trimmed V and J ends, which lost 1 base and 7 bases, there was a span of 10 bases. CDR3 coding DNA: TGTGCCAGCAGCTTAGGGGGCAGGGGTGAAGCTTTCTTT. Protein: CASSLGGRGEAFF.

This chain connects TRBV7-3 to TRBJ2-3; 9 positions match TRBD2. The CDR3 is made up of 14 amino acids. Germline V gives CDR1 SGHTA, CDR2 FQGTGA. J lost 5 bases, V lost 1 base, and 1 base had no gene match. The CDR3 loop reads CASSLSGRGDTQYF. The CDR3 DNA follows: TGTGCCAGCAGCTTAAGCGGGAGGGGAGATACGCAGTATTTT.